These T cell receptor beta chains were read from a single sample in a study of blood T cell repertoires in COVID-19. Produced via immunoSEQ multiplex PCR; TCRdb's table is partial and in-frame only. In the table there are roughly 180,000 clones, around 80% of which are singletons. The specimen sequenced was peripheral blood. All receptors derive from a human donor in a cohort sampled during active COVID-19. Both conserved end residues are part of each CDR3. Each record gives: CDR3 protein, J gene, V gene.

CASSLVGTGGEQYF | TRBJ2-7 | TRBV7-9
CASSPGQGAYGYTF | TRBJ1-2 | TRBV5-1
CASSLGHTGAQYSYGYTF | TRBJ1-2 | TRBV13
CASSYHRQGLFWQPQHF | TRBJ1-5 | TRBV6-2/TRBV6-3
CASRTSDTEAFF | TRBJ1-1 | TRBV6-5
CASSLSGVEQYF | TRBJ2-7 | TRBV5-4
CASGRDRGSDTQYF | TRBJ2-3 | TRBV5-1
CASSSIRGETQYF | TRBJ2-5 | TRBV7-3
CASSLVYSAGREKLFF | TRBJ1-4 | TRBV5-1
CASSALNYGYTF | TRBJ1-2 | TRBV13
CASEGGVGEKLFF | TRBJ1-4 | TRBV2
CASSQGSNTQYF | TRBJ2-3 | TRBV7-9
CASRSLAGDEQYF | TRBJ2-7 | TRBV6-5
CATSDWEINSPLHF | TRBJ1-6 | TRBV24-1
CSVRGVVTDTQYF | TRBJ2-3 | TRBV29-1
CSVVRTRDTDTQYF | TRBJ2-3 | TRBV29-1
CASSTTPEYYGNTIYF | TRBJ1-3 | TRBV19
CSASGDTEAFF | TRBJ1-1 | TRBV20-1
CASNPSGGGTGELFF | TRBJ2-2 | TRBV19
CASSYPPDSSGNTIYF | TRBJ1-3 | TRBV6-9
CASSQGQGESNEKLFF | TRBJ1-4 | TRBV19
CASSEGANEKLFF | TRBJ1-4 | TRBV2
CASSLQGGGIQKTQYF | TRBJ2-5 | TRBV6-5
CAISEGQISLAGETQYF | TRBJ2-5 | TRBV10-3
CASVMTGGGYEQYF | TRBJ2-7 | TRBV6-5
CASSFRGSSYEQYF | TRBJ2-7 | TRBV7-9
CASSSPWTGGYEQYF | TRBJ2-7 | TRBV6-2/TRBV6-3
CASSEFGGAGGGEQYF | TRBJ2-7 | TRBV25-1
CASSRWVGTGFDEQYF | TRBJ2-7 | TRBV27
CASGEREYGYTF | TRBJ1-2 | TRBV5-1
CASSQRPGGNSPLHF | TRBJ1-6 | TRBV3-1/TRBV3-2